This T cell receptor (beta chain) emerged from a study of Ad26.COV2.S vaccination and SARS-CoV-2 variants (dated by TCRdb to the early 2020s). General notes on the study: TCRbeta repertoire sequencing was used to assess the specificity and breadth of SARS-CoV-2-reactive T cell receptors after Ad26.COV2.S vaccination. The TCR-sequenced set comprised approximately 32 samples: some 20 Ad26.COV2.S vaccine recipients, 5 placebo recipients and 8 SARS-CoV-2 convalescent individuals. Paper-wide results and their limitations: Vaccine and placebo recipients had comparable non-spike TCR breadth, which fits with the vaccine containing only spike. Spike-specific TCR breadth was higher in Ad26.COV2.S recipients than in placebo recipients (P = 0.0014). Substantial breadth of spike-specific CD8+ and CD4+ T cell responses was reported after vaccination. According to the authors, total T cell responses may have been underestimated by the TCR breadth and depth analyses.

From the cysteine up to the phenylalanine, the CDR3 has a length of 13 residues. Here the CDR3 DNA is all that survives: 39 bases in frame from base 1. Looking up the germline V gene (reference sequence) yields CDR1 SGHNT and CDR2 YYREEE. After removal of 5 bases from V and 7 bases from J, the junction retains 7 bases not matched to a gene. The sample's time point label is to be understood as: individuals recovered from natural SARS-CoV-2 infection. TCRbeta CDR3 regions were sequenced with the immunoSEQ Assay. After extraction, genomic DNA underwent amplification by bias-controlled multiplex PCR, followed by high-throughput sequencing. The original methods were these. To quantify the absolute abundance of each unique TCRbeta CDR3 region, sequences were collapsed and filtered. T cell fraction was estimated by normalization of TCRbeta template counts to usable DNA, with usable DNA being measured through amplification of reference genes present in all nucleated cells. Repertoire TCRs were annotated as SARS-CoV-2-specific when V gene, CDR3 amino acid sequence and J gene were exactly matched to a known reactive TCR set. MIRA supplied the reference SARS-CoV-2 TCR set, which was filtered for enrichment in COVID-19-positive ImmuneCODE repertoires so that public or cross-reactive TCRs were removed. Drawing on the MIRA antigens, annotated TCRs were analysed further at the level of specific ORF or position within ORF. Depth was the summed frequency of annotated unique rearrangements, while breadth was defined as annotated unique rearrangements over total unique productive rearrangements. Group comparisons of TCR breadth used two-sided Wilcoxon rank-sum tests. The immuneACCESS repertoire file appears here via TCRdb, limited to in-frame rearrangements. These files lack a portion of the clones; in checked studies, under half of the deficit traces to unresolved V genes, and the cause of the others is not known. That table supplies the V and J calls and clone size; D and trimming were determined from the DNA. Across this sample there are roughly 380,000 clones, with roughly nine tenths seen only once. The ten largest clones take up about 3.9% of the sample.

Note on this clone: Its antigen remains unidentified. No quality values exist for individual bases; no much larger clone is one base distant.

The V and J genes are TRBV5-4 and TRBJ2-7, and TRBD1 matches 9 of the central bases. The specimen was peripheral blood, collected after recovery from COVID-19. The origin of this receptor is a human donor who had recovered from COVID-19. The CDR3 has the sequence CASRAQGALEQYF. The DNA sequence is given as TGTGCCAGCAGAGCACAGGGGGCGCTTGAGCAGTACTTC. When the CDR3 is completed using the reference TRBV5-4 and TRBJ2-7 genes on either side, the full variable domain is ETGVTQSPTHLIKTRGQQVTLRCSSQSGHNTVSWYQQALGQGPQFIFQYYREEENGRGNFPPRFSGLQFPNYSSELNVNALELDDSALYLCASRAQGALEQYFGPGTRLTVT.